A single sample gave rise to the 27 T cell receptor beta chains below, sequenced in a study of blood T cell repertoires in COVID-19. Generated by immunoSEQ multiplex PCR, the TCRdb table keeps only in-frame clones and is missing some. Of tens of thousands of clones in the sample, around nine tenths were seen once. The sample comprised peripheral blood. These receptors came from a woman in her fifties or sixties with active or convalescent COVID-19.

This rearrangement joins TRBV6-5 to TRBJ2-2, with D possibly being TRBD2 (5 bases). The V gene's germline CDR1 is MNHEY and CDR2 SVGAGI. V was pared by 10 bases and J by 5 bases, with 17 bases between. The CDR3 runs to 14 residues. Written as DNA, the CDR3 is TGTGCCACCATCTCGGTGGGAGTAACCGGGGAGCTGTTTTTT. This translates into CATISVGVTGELFF.

This chain links TRBV9 with TRBJ2-5; TRBD1 aligns across 10 bases. Germline V gene sequence: CDR1 SGDLS, CDR2 YYNGEE. J was trimmed by 4 bases and V by 4 bases; bases with no gene match: 7. The CDR3 contains 15 residues. The CDR3 DNA reads as TGTGCCAGCAGCACCCGGCGGGACAGGGGAGAGACCCAGTACTTC. Its translation: CASSTRRDRGETQYF.

This sequence joins TRBV2 and TRBJ2-1; 9 bases agree with TRBD2. The CDR3 is 16 residues long. The J segment lost 14 bases and the V segment lost 8 bases, leaving 22 bases of the junction unmatched. Per germline, CDR1 SNHLY and CDR2 FYNNEI. CDR3 loop: CASPRAEKEAGGSEFF. The DNA of the CDR3 is TGTGCCAGCCCCCGAGCAGAGAAAGAAGCGGGAGGTTCAGAGTTCTTC.

The rearrangement uses TRBV6-6 and TRBJ2-1; tentatively, D is TRBD2 (7 bases). V was pared by 6 bases and J by 2 bases, with 29 bases between. CDR3 length: 20 residues. CDR1 is MNHNY, CDR2 SVGAGI, per germline (reference sequence). CDR3 sequence: CASSIGGLLHGGGTYNEQFF. DNA for the CDR3: TGTGCCAGCAGCATAGGGGGGTTGCTCCACGGCGGGGGCACCTACAATGAGCAGTTCTTC.

This chain joins TRBV6-5 and TRBJ1-2; possibly TRBD1 for D (5 bases). The V end was cut by 2 bases, the J end by 4 bases, with 14 bases between. The CDR3 loop spans 15 amino acids. The germline V gene has CDR1 MNHEY and CDR2 SVGAGI. The CDR3 protein is CASSYQWGEPYGYTF. The CDR3 DNA sequence: TGTGCCAGCAGTTACCAGTGGGGGGAACCCTATGGCTACACCTTC.

The chain employs TRBV5-6 and TRBJ2-1, with 7 bases fitting TRBD2. The germline V gene has CDR1 SGHDT and CDR2 YYEEEE. Trimming cost V 1 base and J 5 bases; bases outside gene matches: 6. The CDR3 totals 15 residues. In DNA, the CDR3 is TGTGCCAGCAGCTTGACCAGCGGGATGGACAATGAGCAGTTCTTC. Residues: CASSLTSGMDNEQFF.

The V call is TRBV9, the J call TRBJ2-3; D possibly corresponds to TRBD2 (6 bases). The CDR3 is made up of 14 amino acids. Germline-derived CDR1 and CDR2 are SGDLS and YYNGEE. With 2 bases removed from V and 4 bases from J, the gap between germline ends came to 11 bases. For the CDR3, the DNA is TGTGCCAGCAGCGTGGGCGGGACGGCAGATACGCAGTATTTT. Translating it yields CASSVGGTADTQYF.

The chain is built from TRBV5-1 and TRBJ2-5; 10 positions agree with TRBD2. This CDR3 is 15 amino acids long. Trimming cost V 1 base and J 5 bases; bases outside gene matches: 5. The germline V gene has CDR1 SGHRS and CDR2 YFSETQ. The CDR3 here is CASSLIEAGGETQYF. CDR3 coding DNA: TGCGCCAGCAGCTTGATCGAAGCGGGAGGGGAGACCCAGTACTTC.

CDR3 protein: CAWSVGGNTEAFF. CDR3 in DNA: TGTGCCTGGAGCGTAGGGGGGAACACTGAAGCTTTCTTT. The V gene is TRBV30, the J gene TRBJ1-1; D is perhaps TRBD1 (6 bases). CDR3 length: 13 amino acids. V lost 3 bases to trimming and J lost 1 base, with 9 bases between them. In germline, CDR1 is GTSNPN, CDR2 SVGIG (reference sequence).

The CDR3 bases are TGTGCCAGCAGCAAGACGTGGGGGGGTTGTTCTGGAAACACCATATATTTT. Its protein product is CASSKTWGGCSGNTIYF. The chain has TRBV21-1 and TRBJ1-3. TRBV21-1 is a known pseudogene. This CDR3 has 17 residues.

The chain carries TRBV24-1 and TRBJ2-2; D may be TRBD1 (6 bases). Germline V gene data show CDR1 as KGHDR and CDR2 as SFDVKD. This CDR3 is 16 amino acids long. V dropped 3 bases and J dropped 3 bases, with 13 bases sitting between them. This chain's CDR3 is CATSDQTAGDTGELFF. In nucleotides, the CDR3 is TGTGCCACCAGTGATCAAACGGCAGGGGACACCGGGGAGCTGTTTTTT.

J is TRBJ2-7 and V is TRBV7-2, with D possibly being TRBD1 (6 bases). Germline V CDR1 and CDR2: SGHTA, FQGNSA. The CDR3 length is 14 residues. Trimming removed 4 bases from V and 0 bases from J, with 10 bases in between. CDR3 bases: TGTGCCAGCAGCTCTAACAGGGCCTCCTACGAGCAGTACTTC. Translation gives CASSSNRASYEQYF.

This rearrangement joins TRBV10-3 to TRBJ2-5; 7 bases map to TRBD2. CDR1 is ENHRY and CDR2 is SYGVKD in the germline V gene. After removal of 3 bases from V and 5 bases from J, the junction contained 12 bases not matched to a gene. This CDR3 contains 16 residues. CDR3: CAISDRAGEPWETQYF. Written as DNA, the CDR3 is TGTGCCATCAGTGATAGGGCGGGAGAGCCGTGGGAGACCCAGTACTTC.

The V gene is TRBV5-6, the J gene TRBJ2-1; a possible D gene is TRBD1 (5 bases). The CDR3 sequence is 13 residues long. Germline loops: CDR1 SGHDT, CDR2 YYEEEE. V was pared by 6 bases and J by 5 bases, with 12 bases between. CDR3 DNA: TGTGCCAGCAAACCCCCAGGGAACAATGAGCAGTTCTTC. Amino acid sequence: CASKPPGNNEQFF. Drawing the rest from reference TRBV5-6 and TRBJ2-1, the complete variable domain is DAGVTQSPTHLIKTRGQQVTLRCSPKSGHDTVSWYQQALGQGPQFIFQYYEEEERQRGNFPDRFSGHQFPNYSSELNVNALLLGDSALYLCASKPPGNNEQFFGPGTRLTVL.

V is TRBV12-5 and J is TRBJ2-5, with TRBD1 as a possible D gene (5 bases). V was shortened by 8 bases and J by 1 base, with 14 bases between the two germline ends. The CDR3 is 14 amino acids. Germline values: CDR1 LGHNT, CDR2 FRNRAP. This CDR3 is CASCSGFFQETQYF. CDR3 nucleotides: TGTGCTAGTTGTTCAGGGTTTTTCCAAGAGACCCAGTACTTC. Complete variable domain (other parts from reference TRBV12-5 and TRBJ2-5): DARVTQTPRHKVTEMGQEVTMRCQPILGHNTVFWYRQTMMQGLELLAYFRNRAPLDDSGMPKDRFSAEMPDATLATLKIQPSEPRDSAVYFCASCSGFFQETQYFGPGTRLLVL.

CDR3 DNA sequence: TGTGCCAGCTCTTTAAGGGGTCGTGATGAGCAGTTCTTC. Translation gives CASSLRGRDEQFF. The chain carries TRBV2 and TRBJ2-1; the D gene is possibly TRBD1 (5 bases). The CDR3 totals 13 residues. Between the trimmed V and J ends, which lost 8 bases and 8 bases, there was a span of 16 bases. Germline V gives CDR1 SNHLY, CDR2 FYNNEI.

The rearrangement links TRBV29-1 to TRBJ2-1; tentative D call: TRBD2 (5 bases). Germline V gives CDR1 SQVTM, CDR2 ANQGSEA. This CDR3 comprises 15 residues. V was trimmed by 4 bases and J by 2 bases, leaving 15 bases between them. CDR3 bases: TGCAGCGTTGTGCCAGCGGCCTACCCCTACAATGAGCAGTTCTTC. As protein: CSVVPAAYPYNEQFF.

The chain joins TRBV5-1 to TRBJ2-1, with a weak D call TRBD2 (6 bases). Germline lookup yields CDR1 SGHRS and CDR2 YFSETQ. Trimming removed 4 bases from V and 6 bases from J, with 17 bases in between. The CDR3 contains 15 residues. The CDR3 here is CASSLGIAEVNEQFF. In DNA form, the CDR3 reads TGCGCCAGCAGCCTCGGGATAGCGGAAGTCAATGAGCAGTTCTTC.

This clone was found once. The V call is TRBV6-1, the J call TRBJ1-5, with 7 bases fitting TRBD1. Germline CDR1 is MNHNS and CDR2 is SASEGT. The junction had 3 bases not matched to a gene; V was cut back by 1 base and J by 3 bases. The CDR3 extends over 15 amino acids. DNA of the CDR3: TGTGCCAGCAGTGAAGTAACAGGGGCCAATCAGCCCCAGCATTTT. It translates to CASSEVTGANQPQHF.

V and J are TRBV10-3 and TRBJ2-7, with TRBD2 matching over 7 bases. CDR3 length equals 15 residues. The V gene's germline CDR1 is ENHRY and CDR2 SYGVKD. J was trimmed by 2 bases and V by 4 bases; bases with no gene match: 8. The CDR3 region is CAISGARERTYEQYF. The CDR3 DNA reads TGTGCCATCAGTGGCGCGCGGGAGCGTACCTACGAGCAGTACTTC.

The chain combines TRBV7-9 with TRBJ2-1; 7 nucleotides match TRBD2. The CDR3 totals 12 residues. V was pared by 4 bases and J by 10 bases, with 4 bases of the junction left unmatched. Per germline, CDR1 SEHNR and CDR2 FQNEAQ (reference sequence). This chain's CDR3 is CASSYAGGEQFF. CDR3 DNA sequence: TGTGCCAGCAGCTACGCCGGGGGGGAGCAGTTCTTC.

This chain links TRBV29-1 with TRBJ2-7; D gene uncertain. In germline, CDR1 is SQVTM, CDR2 ANQGSEA. The CDR3 has 12 amino acids. Trimming took off 0 bases at V and 0 bases at J, with 3 bases between the two ends. CDR3 amino acids: CSVEDLSYEQYF. Here the CDR3 DNA reads TGCAGCGTTGAAGACCTCTCCTACGAGCAGTACTTC.

The chain employs TRBV19 and TRBJ1-1; the match to TRBD1 covers 7 bases. CDR3 size: 15 residues. V shed 2 bases, J shed 1 base, and the junction held 4 bases outside the gene matches. The germline V gene encodes CDR1 LNHDA and CDR2 SQIVND (reference sequence). The CDR3 is CASSIRGTANTEAFF. For the CDR3, the DNA is TGTGCCAGTAGTATAAGGGGGACAGCGAACACTGAAGCTTTCTTT.

This sequence joins TRBV5-4 and TRBJ2-1, with 7 bases lining up with TRBD2. With V trimmed by 4 bases and J by 4 bases, 17 bases remained unmatched. The CDR3 sequence is 18 residues long. Germline CDR1 is SGHNT and CDR2 is YYREEE (reference sequence). The CDR3 is CASSRSLGGNRLYNEQFF. The DNA for the CDR3 is TGTGCCAGCAGCCGATCGTTGGGGGGGAATCGACTTTACAATGAGCAGTTCTTC.

The chain couples TRBV30 to TRBJ2-1, with 7 bases aligning to TRBD2. V dropped 2 bases and J dropped 5; count of bases not matched to a gene: 6. Germline V gives CDR1 GTSNPN, CDR2 SVGIG (reference sequence). This CDR3 contains 14 residues. CDR3 sequence (DNA): TGTGCCTGGAGTCCTGGGGGGGAGAACAATGAGCAGTTCTTC. Protein sequence: CAWSPGGENNEQFF.

The chain carries TRBV2 and TRBJ2-3, with TRBD1 matching over 7 bases. V shed 7 bases, J shed 2 bases, and the junction held 6 bases outside the gene matches. CDR3 size: 14 residues. Looked up from germline, CDR1 is SNHLY and CDR2 is FYNNEI. CDR3 in DNA: TGTGCCAGCAATAAAGACAGGGTCACAGATACGCAGTATTTT. Translated, it gives CASNKDRVTDTQYF.

This clone was seen a single time. V and J are TRBV9 and TRBJ2-1; tentative D call: TRBD2 (6 bases). CDR1 and CDR2 from the germline V gene are SGDLS and YYNGEE. The germline V and J ends were trimmed by 0 bases and 0 bases, with 19 bases remaining between them. The CDR3 contains 19 residues. The CDR3 here is CASSVEDGAGRSSYNEQFF. DNA of the CDR3: TGTGCCAGCAGCGTAGAAGACGGGGCGGGACGGAGCTCCTACAATGAGCAGTTCTTC.